Following are 26 T cell receptor beta chains from one sample sequenced in a study of shared clonotypes between healthy human individuals. Measured with immunoSEQ multiplex PCR; TCRdb has only the in-frame clones, and not every one. Of 450,000 or so clones listed, roughly three quarters are singletons. The sequencing input was PBMCs. Source of these receptors: a middle-aged woman in good health. Some clones in this sample may be carry-over from other donors' samples.

V and J are TRBV6-5 and TRBJ1-5; TRBD1 might be the D (6 bases). V lost 8 bases and J lost 2, with 10 bases in between. The CDR3 is 13 residues long. Germline V gives CDR1 MNHEY, CDR2 SVGAGI. The CDR3 sequence is CASSGQRNQPQHF. CDR3 DNA sequence: TGTGCCAGCTCCGGACAGCGCAATCAGCCCCAGCATTTT.

The gene calls are TRBV5-4 and TRBJ2-3; D might be TRBD2 (6 bases). The germline gives CDR1 SGHNT, CDR2 YYREEE (reference sequence). CDR3 length: 17 amino acids. Trimming took off 2 bases at V and 4 bases at J, with 20 bases between the two ends. CDR3 bases: TGTGCCAGCAGCTTTGAGATCTTCGGGAGTACGGCAGATACGCAGTATTTT. This sequence encodes CASSFEIFGSTADTQYF.

V and J are TRBV2 and TRBJ1-5, with a weak D call TRBD1 (5 bases). CDR1 SNHLY and CDR2 FYNNEI come from the germline V gene. V dropped 2 bases and J dropped 4 bases, with 12 bases sitting between them. The CDR3 spans 15 residues. CDR3 loop: CASSENRLGNQPQHF. The CDR3 region has the DNA TGTGCCAGCAGTGAAAACAGGCTAGGTAATCAGCCCCAGCATTTT. Complete variable domain (other parts from reference TRBV2 and TRBJ1-5): EPEVTQTPSHQVTQMGQEVILRCVPISNHLYFYWYRQILGQKVEFLVSFYNNEISEKSEIFDDQFSVERPDGSNFTLKIRSTKLEDSAMYFCASSENRLGNQPQHFGDGTRLSIL.

This sequence joins TRBV19 and TRBJ2-1; the match to TRBD2 covers 8 bases. V lost 0 bases and J lost 8; bases outside the gene matches: 6. Germline assignment: CDR1 LNHDA and CDR2 SQIVND (reference sequence). The CDR3 is made up of 15 amino acids. DNA for the CDR3: TGTGCCAGTAGTATAGAAGTTAGCGGGACGGATGAGCAGTTCTTC. Translating it yields CASSIEVSGTDEQFF.

The chain links TRBV7-9 to TRBJ2-5; either TRBD1 or TRBD2 may supply D (5 bases each). In germline, CDR1 is SEHNR, CDR2 FQNEAQ (reference sequence). Between the trimmed V and J ends, which lost 1 base and 4 bases, there was a span of 13 bases. This CDR3 contains 15 residues. CDR3 in DNA: TGTGCCAGCAGCTTAGGGGGACCGGGGCTAGAGACCCAGTACTTC. Its translation: CASSLGGPGLETQYF.

The chain employs TRBV7-2 and TRBJ1-2, with D perhaps TRBD1 (5 bases). V shed 5 bases and J shed 5 bases, with 15 bases lying between them. The CDR3 loop spans 14 amino acids. The germline V gene has CDR1 SGHTA and CDR2 FQGNSA. CDR3: CASSPQDVRYGYTF. CDR3 coding DNA: TGTGCCAGCAGCCCACAGGACGTGCGGTATGGCTACACCTTC. Full variable domain (outside the CDR3, taken from reference TRBV7-2 and TRBJ1-2): GAGVSQSPSNKVTEKGKDVELRCDPISGHTALYWYRQSLGQGLEFLIYFQGNSAPDKSGLPSDRFSAERTGGSVSTLTIQRTQQEDSAVYLCASSPQDVRYGYTFGSGTRLTVV.

The J gene is TRBJ1-5, the V gene TRBV19; D is undetermined. CDR1 is LNHDA, CDR2 SQIVND, per germline (reference sequence). The germline V and J ends were trimmed by 5 bases and 0 bases, with 8 bases remaining between them. This CDR3 spans 14 amino acids. The CDR3 loop is CASSGQYSNQPQHF. In DNA, the CDR3 is TGTGCCAGTAGTGGGCAGTATAGCAATCAGCCCCAGCATTTT.

A word on this clone: The sample holds other DNA sequences that translate to the same CDR3. V and J are TRBV7-3 and TRBJ2-2, with a weak D call TRBD2 (5 bases). V gave up 2 bases and J gave up 1 base, with 5 bases separating them. This CDR3 region has 14 residues. Germline loops: CDR1 SGHTA, CDR2 FQGTGA. CDR3 coding DNA: TGTGCCAGCAGCTTAGGACTGAACACCGGGGAGCTGTTTTTT. Translated, it gives CASSLGLNTGELFF.

Turning to this clone: This likely stems from a read error, as it lies one base from a far larger clone. This chain joins TRBV4-1 and TRBJ2-5; D may match TRBD1 or TRBD2 (6 bases each). The J call may be in error: the DNA end matches TRBJ2-7 better. CDR1 and CDR2 from the germline V gene are MGHRA and YSYEKL. The CDR3 runs 16 residues. The CDR3 DNA reads TGCGCCAGCAGCCCCAAGTCATGGGGGGCAGCGTACGAGCAGTACTTC. Its protein product is CASSPKSWGAAYEQYF.

In DNA, the CDR3 is TGTGCCAGCAGTATTGGGAGGGACTCCTACGAGCAGTACTTC. Encoded protein: CASSIGRDSYEQYF. The J gene is TRBJ2-7, the V gene TRBV27; 7 positions agree with TRBD2. The CDR3 has 14 amino acids. J was trimmed by 0 bases and V by 5 bases; bases with no gene match: 4. Looked up from germline, CDR1 is MNHEY and CDR2 is SMNVEV (reference sequence).

The genes are TRBV15 and TRBJ2-3, with TRBD2 matching over 8 bases. The junction had 8 bases not matched to a gene; V was cut back by 3 bases and J by 6 bases. Germline assignment: CDR1 LNHNV and CDR2 YYDKDF (reference sequence). CDR3 length equals 15 residues. CDR3 in amino acids: CATSSRTSWMDTQYF. The CDR3, as DNA: TGTGCCACCAGCAGCCGGACTAGCTGGATGGATACGCAGTATTTT.

The J gene is TRBJ1-4, the V gene TRBV11-1, with TRBD1 matching 9 bases. The V gene end was trimmed by 5 bases and the J gene end by 7 bases; junction bases not matched to a gene: 8. Looked up from germline, CDR1 is SGHAT and CDR2 is FQDESV (reference sequence). The CDR3 runs to 15 residues. In DNA, the CDR3 is TGTGCCAGCAGCCAAGGACAGGGGTTTCGTGAAAAACTGTTTTTT. Translating it yields CASSQGQGFREKLFF.

On this clone: This sample includes further DNA sequences coding for the same CDR3. V and J are TRBV5-1 and TRBJ1-5; 7 bases align to TRBD1. The CDR3 has 15 residues. Germline V lookup: CDR1 SGHRS, CDR2 YFSETQ. The V gene end was trimmed by 5 bases and the J gene end by 6 bases; junction bases not matched to a gene: 11. This chain's CDR3 is CASSFEGARGQPQHF. The CDR3 DNA sequence: TGCGCCAGCAGTTTCGAGGGGGCTCGAGGTCAGCCCCAGCATTTT.

This clone was detected only once. This probably arose from a read error, given a far larger clone one base away. The chain recombines TRBV7-8 with TRBJ1-1; D is ambiguous. Germline V gene data show CDR1 as SGHVS and CDR2 as FQNEAQ. V was pared by 6 bases and J by 6 bases, with 14 bases between. CDR3 size: 13 residues. The CDR3 loop reads CASSSRPNAEAFF. The DNA for the CDR3 is TGTGCCAGCAGTTCACGACCTAACGCTGAAGCTTTCTTT.

This chain uses TRBV4-2 with TRBJ2-6; the D call may be TRBD1 or TRBD2 (6 bases each). The length of the CDR3 is 19 residues. Trimming took 2 bases from V and 0 from J, leaving 17 bases between them. Germline CDR1 reads LGHNA; CDR2 reads YNFKEQ. The CDR3 reads CASSQILSGATSGANVLTF. CDR3 nucleotide sequence: TGTGCCAGCAGCCAAATCTTATCGGGGGCGACCTCTGGGGCCAACGTCCTGACTTTC.

The gene calls are TRBV12-5 and TRBJ1-1, with D possibly being TRBD1 (5 bases). The CDR3 is 13 residues long. Germline V gene data show CDR1 as LGHNT and CDR2 as FRNRAP. With 5 bases removed from V and 1 base from J, the gap between germline ends came to 8 bases. This CDR3 is CASGGAGNTEAFF. CDR3 bases: TGTGCTAGTGGTGGGGCAGGGAACACTGAAGCTTTCTTT.

The chain carries TRBV9 and TRBJ2-1; unclear D gene. Germline V gene sequence: CDR1 SGDLS, CDR2 YYNGEE. The CDR3 has 14 residues. V dropped 6 bases and J dropped 5 bases, with 15 bases sitting between them. The CDR3 loop reads CASTTTSGDNEQFF. The CDR3 DNA reads TGTGCCAGCACCACAACCAGTGGGGACAATGAGCAGTTCTTC.

J is TRBJ2-3 and V is TRBV2, with D perhaps being TRBD1 or TRBD2 (5 bases each). Germline CDR1 reads SNHLY; CDR2 reads FYNNEI. The CDR3 extends over 13 amino acids. Trimming stripped 4 bases from V and 3 bases from J, with 8 bases between. The CDR3 protein is CASSGGPTDTQYF. CDR3 sequence (DNA): TGTGCCAGCAGTGGGGGACCAACAGATACGCAGTATTTT.

The rearrangement joins TRBV9 to TRBJ2-7; D not resolved. CDR1 SGDLS and CDR2 YYNGEE come from the germline V gene. This CDR3 comprises 14 residues. The ends were cut back, 0 bases at V and 3 bases at J, with 10 bases in the middle. The CDR3 protein is CASSVDPIGYEQYF. The CDR3 DNA reads TGTGCCAGCAGCGTAGATCCGATCGGCTACGAGCAGTACTTC.

V is TRBV28 and J is TRBJ2-1; D remains ambiguous. Germline values: CDR1 MDHEN, CDR2 SYDVKM. The CDR3 has 12 amino acids. Between the trimmed V and J ends, which lost 2 bases and 9 bases, there was a span of 8 bases. The CDR3 here is CASSLPTLEQFF. The CDR3 region has the DNA TGTGCCAGCAGTTTACCGACACTTGAGCAGTTCTTC.

The chain employs TRBV10-3 and TRBJ1-1, with a weak D call TRBD1 (5 bases). The V end was cut by 9 bases, the J end by 4 bases, with 12 bases between. The CDR3 totals 12 residues. CDR1 is ENHRY, CDR2 SYGVKD, per germline. CDR3 region: CAISRDPTEAFF. In DNA, the CDR3 is TGTGCCATTTCCAGGGATCCCACTGAAGCTTTCTTT.

The rearrangement links TRBV6-5 to TRBJ2-7, with 8 bases identical to TRBD1. CDR1 is MNHEY and CDR2 is SVGAGI in the germline V gene. V was clipped by 6 bases and J by 2 bases; unmatched bases: 9. The CDR3 covers 15 residues. This chain's CDR3 is CASRWLGQDPYEQYF. The CDR3 nucleotides are TGTGCCAGCAGATGGCTGGGACAGGACCCCTACGAGCAGTACTTC.

Details on this clone: With a much larger clone just one base away, this may be a read error. The V gene is TRBV2, the J gene TRBJ2-4, with a possible D match to TRBD2 (5 bases). CDR1 and CDR2 from the germline V gene are SNHLY and FYNNEI. The CDR3 totals 17 residues. The CDR3 DNA sequence: TGTGCCAGCAGTGATGATTGGGCCCAGGAGGCCAAAAACATTCGGTACTTC. The encoded protein is CASSDDWAQEAKNIRYF. Looking up the rest from reference TRBV2 and TRBJ2-4 gives the full variable domain: EPEVTQTPSHQVTQMGQEVILRCVPISNHLYFYWYRQILGQKVEFLVSFYNNEISEKSEIFDDQFSVERPDGSNFTLKIRSTKLEDSAMYFCASSDDWAQEAKNIRYFGAGTRLSVL.

About this clone: A much larger clone differs from this one at a single base, so this may be a read error. The chain combines TRBV28 with TRBJ1-5; D not resolved. V was trimmed by 4 bases and J by 0 bases, leaving 10 bases between them. This CDR3 spans 15 amino acids. The V gene's germline CDR1 is MDHEN and CDR2 SYDVKM. The DNA of the CDR3 is TGTGCCAGCAGTTCACCAGAGAATAGCAATCAGCCCCAGCATTTT. It codes for CASSSPENSNQPQHF. Combining the CDR3 with reference TRBV28 and TRBJ1-5 gives the whole variable domain DVKVTQSSRYLVKRTGEKVFLECVQDMDHENMFWYRQDPGLGLRLIYFSYDVKMKEKGDIPEGYSVSREKKERFSLILESASTNQTSMYLCASSSPENSNQPQHFGDGTRLSIL.

The genes are TRBV21-1 and TRBJ1-5. TRBV21-1 is labeled a pseudogene. CDR3 length: 14 amino acids. CDR3 sequence reads: CASSNGRTNQPQHF. The CDR3 DNA follows: TGTGCCAGCAGCAATGGACGGACGAATCAGCCCCAGCATTTT.

Of note for this clone: This likely stems from a read error, as it lies one base from a far larger clone. This chain joins TRBV4-1 and TRBJ2-7, with D possibly being TRBD2 (6 bases). Trimming left V 4 bases short and J 1 base short, with 20 bases between. The CDR3 has 17 amino acids. Germline V gene lookup returns CDR1 MGHRA and CDR2 YSYEKL. The CDR3 region is CASSLITGTALSYEQYF. CDR3 bases: TGCGCCAGCAGCCTAATTACCGGGACTGCCCTTTCCTACGAGCAGTACTTC.